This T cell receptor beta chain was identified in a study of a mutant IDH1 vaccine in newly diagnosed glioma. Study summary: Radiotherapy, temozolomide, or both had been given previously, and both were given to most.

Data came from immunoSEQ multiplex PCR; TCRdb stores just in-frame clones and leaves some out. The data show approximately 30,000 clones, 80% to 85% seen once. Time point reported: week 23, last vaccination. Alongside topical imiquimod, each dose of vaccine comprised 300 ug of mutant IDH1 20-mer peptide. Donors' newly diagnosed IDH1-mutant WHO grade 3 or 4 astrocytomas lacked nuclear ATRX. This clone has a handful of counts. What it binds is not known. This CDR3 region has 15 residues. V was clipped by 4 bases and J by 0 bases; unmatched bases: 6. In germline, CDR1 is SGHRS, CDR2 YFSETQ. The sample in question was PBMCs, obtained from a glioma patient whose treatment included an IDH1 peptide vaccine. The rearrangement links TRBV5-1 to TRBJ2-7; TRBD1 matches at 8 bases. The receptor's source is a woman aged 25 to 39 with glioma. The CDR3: CASSPAGQVSYEQYF. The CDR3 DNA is TGCGCCAGCAGCCCCGCGGGACAGGTCTCCTACGAGCAGTACTTC.